This T cell receptor (beta chain) was captured in a study of cytomegalovirus exposure and HLA in healthy donors. Study-wide results and caveats: An analysis that was carried out later associated 15,000 to 20,000 TCR beta sequences with HLA alleles at 0.05 false discovery rate. The study assumed roughly uniform donor sequencing depth for presence/absence analyses.

CDR3 length: 12 residues. Germline V gene data show CDR1 as SEHNR and CDR2 as FQNEAQ (reference sequence). About this clone: The antigen is undetermined. A read error may produce the germline difference seen at one junction end. The sample has other DNA sequences that encode this CDR3 too.

Researchers ran the PCR with 60 Vbeta and 13 Jbeta primers. Sequencing used immunoSEQ multiplex PCR; TCRdb keeps in-frame clones, though not all of them. The sample includes fewer than 200,000 clones, 85% of them seen just once. This TCR was recovered from a man aged 30 to 45 in good health and CMV-seropositive. The chain has TRBV7-9 and TRBJ1-2; a possible D gene is TRBD1 (5 bases). The specimen sequenced was PBMCs. The CDR3 is CSSSLGGDGYTF. CDR3 coding DNA: TGTTCCAGCAGCTTGGGGGGGGATGGCTACACCTTC.